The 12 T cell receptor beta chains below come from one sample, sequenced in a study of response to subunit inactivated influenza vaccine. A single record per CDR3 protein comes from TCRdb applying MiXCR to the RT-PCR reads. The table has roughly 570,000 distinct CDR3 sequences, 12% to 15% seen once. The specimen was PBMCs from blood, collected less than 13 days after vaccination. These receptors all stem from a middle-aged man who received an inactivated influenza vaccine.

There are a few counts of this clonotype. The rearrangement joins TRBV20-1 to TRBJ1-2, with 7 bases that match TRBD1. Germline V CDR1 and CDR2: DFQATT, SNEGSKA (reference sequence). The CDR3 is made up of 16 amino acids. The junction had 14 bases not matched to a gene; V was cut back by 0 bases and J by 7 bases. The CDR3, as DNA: TGCAGTGCTAGAGACACGGAGGGACAGCTGGATCGTGGCTACACCTTC. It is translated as CSARDTEGQLDRGYTF.

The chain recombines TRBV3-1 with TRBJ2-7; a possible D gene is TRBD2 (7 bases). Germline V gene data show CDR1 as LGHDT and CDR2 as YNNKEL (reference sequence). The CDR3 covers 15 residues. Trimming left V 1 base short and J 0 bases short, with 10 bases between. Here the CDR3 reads CASSQGGGASYEQYF. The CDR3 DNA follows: TGTGCCAGCAGCCAAGGAGGGGGGGCCTCCTACGAGCAGTACTTC.

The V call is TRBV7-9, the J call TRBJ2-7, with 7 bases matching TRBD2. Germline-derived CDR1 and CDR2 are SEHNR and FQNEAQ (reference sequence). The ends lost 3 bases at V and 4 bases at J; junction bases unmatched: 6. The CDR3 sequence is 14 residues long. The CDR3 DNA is TGTGCCAGCAGCTTTTCGGGAGGAAAGTACGAGCAGTACTTC. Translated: CASSFSGGKYEQYF.

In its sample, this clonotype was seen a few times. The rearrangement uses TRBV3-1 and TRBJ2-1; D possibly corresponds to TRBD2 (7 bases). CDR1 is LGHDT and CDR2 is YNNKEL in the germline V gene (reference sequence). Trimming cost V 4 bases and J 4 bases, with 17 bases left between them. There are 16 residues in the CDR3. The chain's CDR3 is CASSPRGGGDYNEQFF. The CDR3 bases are TGTGCCAGCAGCCCCCGCGGCGGGGGCGATTACAATGAGCAGTTCTTC.

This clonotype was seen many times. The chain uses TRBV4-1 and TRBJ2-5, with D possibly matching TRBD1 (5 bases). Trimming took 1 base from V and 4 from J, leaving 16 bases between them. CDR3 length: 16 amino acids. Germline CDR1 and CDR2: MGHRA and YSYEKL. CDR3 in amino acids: CASSQGWGPGGETQYF. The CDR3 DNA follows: TGCGCCAGCAGCCAAGGTTGGGGCCCAGGTGGAGAGACCCAGTACTTC.

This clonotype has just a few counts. CDR3: CASSAATQYF. Written as DNA, the CDR3 is TGTGCCAGCAGCGCAGCGACCCAGTACTTC. V usage is TRBV3-1 and J usage is TRBJ2-5; D gene ambiguous. V lost 5 bases, J lost 7 bases, and 5 bases lay in between. Germline lookup yields CDR1 LGHDT and CDR2 YNNKEL (reference sequence). The CDR3 is 10 residues long.

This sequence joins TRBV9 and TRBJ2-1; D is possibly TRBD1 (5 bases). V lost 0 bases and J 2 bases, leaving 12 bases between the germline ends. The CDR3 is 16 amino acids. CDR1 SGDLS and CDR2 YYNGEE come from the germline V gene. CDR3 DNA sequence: TGTGCCAGCAGCGTAGGGTGGGGCAGTCCCTACAATGAGCAGTTCTTC. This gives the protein CASSVGWGSPYNEQFF.

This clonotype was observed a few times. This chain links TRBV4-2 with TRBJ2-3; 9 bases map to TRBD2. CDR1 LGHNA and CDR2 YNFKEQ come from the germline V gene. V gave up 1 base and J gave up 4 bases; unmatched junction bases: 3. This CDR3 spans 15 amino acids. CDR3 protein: CASSQAAGGPDTQYF. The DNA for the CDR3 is TGTGCCAGCAGCCAAGCGGCGGGAGGGCCAGATACGCAGTATTTT.

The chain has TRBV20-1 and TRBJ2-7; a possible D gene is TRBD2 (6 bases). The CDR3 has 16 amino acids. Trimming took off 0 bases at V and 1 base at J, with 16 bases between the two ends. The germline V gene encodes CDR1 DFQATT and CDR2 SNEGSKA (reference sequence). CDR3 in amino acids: CSARDPGRPTSYEQYF. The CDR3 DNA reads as TGCAGTGCTAGAGACCCAGGGAGGCCCACGTCCTACGAGCAGTACTTC.

CDR3 coding DNA: TGCGCCAGCAGCTTGTTTGGGGGTGGTGAGCAGTTCTTC. Residues: CASSLFGGGEQFF. The chain uses TRBV5-1 and TRBJ2-1; D assignment may be TRBD1 or TRBD2 (5 bases each). Trimming shortened V by 1 base and J by 9 bases, and 11 bases separated the two germline ends. From germline, CDR1 is SGHRS and CDR2 YFSETQ. The CDR3 is 13 amino acids.

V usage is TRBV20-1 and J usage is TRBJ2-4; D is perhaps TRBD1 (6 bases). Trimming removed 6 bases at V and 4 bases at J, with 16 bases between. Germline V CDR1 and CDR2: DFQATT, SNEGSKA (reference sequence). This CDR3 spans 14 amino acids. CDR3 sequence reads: CSANPGHGKNIQYF. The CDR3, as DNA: TGCAGTGCCAACCCGGGACATGGGAAAAACATTCAGTACTTC.

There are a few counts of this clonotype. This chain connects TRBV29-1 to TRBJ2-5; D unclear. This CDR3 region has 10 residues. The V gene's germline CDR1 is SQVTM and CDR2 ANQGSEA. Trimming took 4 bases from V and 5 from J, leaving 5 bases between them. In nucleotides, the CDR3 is TGCAGCGTTGGTTGGGAGACCCAGTACTTC. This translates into CSVGWETQYF.